These 11 T cell receptor beta chains came from one sample sequenced in a study of identical twins. A single record per CDR3 protein comes from TCRdb applying MiXCR to the 5' RACE reads. The sample holds around 340,000 distinct CDR3 sequences, around 12% seen once. These data were also filed under a second study, of yellow fever vaccine responses in identical twins.

The sample taken for sequencing was CD8+ T cells sorted from blood. These receptors were taken from a woman aged 18-29 years in good health.

The chain joins TRBV2 to TRBJ2-3; possibly TRBD2 for D (6 bases). Germline V CDR1 and CDR2: SNHLY, FYNNEI. CDR3 length equals 16 residues. V was shortened by 7 bases and J by 6 bases, with 23 bases between the two germline ends. The DNA of the CDR3 is TGTGCCAGCACTCGCCTTGTTGGGGGGTCGGCTGATACGCAGTATTTT. Protein product: CASTRLVGGSADTQYF.

There are a few counts of this clonotype. The chain has TRBV5-6 and TRBJ2-4; 7 bases align to TRBD1. The V gene end was trimmed by 0 bases and the J gene end by 0 bases; junction bases not matched to a gene: 3. Germline lookup yields CDR1 SGHDT and CDR2 YYEEEE. The CDR3 consists of 16 residues. The CDR3, as DNA: TGTGCCAGCAGCTTGGGGACAGGTCTAGCCAAAAACATTCAGTACTTC. This encodes CASSLGTGLAKNIQYF.

CDR3: CASSSRSGGGRRYEQYF. The DNA for the CDR3 is TGTGCCAGCAGTTCACGGTCAGGCGGGGGGAGAAGGTACGAGCAGTACTTC. The chain links TRBV12-3 or TRBV12-4 to TRBJ2-7, with 8 positions matching TRBD2. CDR3 length: 17 amino acids. The V gene end was trimmed by 4 bases and the J gene end by 4 bases; junction bases not matched to a gene: 15.

This clonotype was counted only a few times. The V call is TRBV7-9, the J call TRBJ1-1, with a possible D match to TRBD1 (5 bases). Per germline, CDR1 SEHNR and CDR2 FQNEAQ (reference sequence). The CDR3 length is 16 residues. V was pared by 6 bases and J by 0 bases, with 17 bases between. The CDR3, as DNA: TGTGCCAGCAGACTTATCGGGGGGATCATGAACACTGAAGCTTTCTTT. It translates to CASRLIGGIMNTEAFF.

The CDR3 DNA is TGTGCCAGCAGCTCAGGACTAGGCACGTATACGCAGTATTTT. Translated: CASSSGLGTYTQYF. This chain joins TRBV13 and TRBJ2-3; 7 nucleotides match TRBD2. Trimming removed 4 bases from V and 7 bases from J; junction bases left unmatched: 8. The CDR3 length is 14 residues. In germline, CDR1 is PRHDT, CDR2 FYEKMQ (reference sequence).

The chain couples TRBV2 to TRBJ2-1; 7 nucleotides line up with TRBD2. From germline, CDR1 is SNHLY and CDR2 FYNNEI. The V and J ends lost 6 bases and 8 bases, in that order; junction bases with no gene match: 7. This CDR3 is 13 amino acids long. The CDR3 bases are TGTGCCAGCAGGCCGGGACTAAGGGATGAGCAGTTCTTC. Its translation is CASRPGLRDEQFF.

The chain carries TRBV27 and TRBJ2-7; D possibly uses TRBD1 or TRBD2 (5 bases each). The CDR3 contains 14 residues. V lost 0 bases and J 6 bases, leaving 12 bases between the germline ends. Germline V gene sequence: CDR1 MNHEY, CDR2 SMNVEV (reference sequence). The CDR3 protein is CASSLSGPTSEQYF. The CDR3 DNA sequence: TGTGCCAGCAGTTTATCGGGACCGACCAGCGAGCAGTACTTC.

The rearrangement uses TRBV5-1 and TRBJ2-4, with D perhaps matching TRBD2 (5 bases). The V gene's germline CDR1 is SGHRS and CDR2 YFSETQ. The CDR3 is 13 residues long. V lost 3 bases and J lost 8, with 12 bases in between. CDR3 in DNA: TGCGCCAGCAGCTCCGACTATAAGGACATTCAGTACTTC. Protein: CASSSDYKDIQYF.

This chain links TRBV7-8 with TRBJ2-2; D remains ambiguous. The ends were cut back, 3 bases at V and 3 bases at J, with 11 bases in the middle. The CDR3 extends over 15 amino acids. Germline V gene data show CDR1 as SGHVS and CDR2 as FQNEAQ. The CDR3 protein is CASSFEVGYTGELFF. CDR3 nucleotides: TGTGCCAGCAGCTTTGAGGTGGGATACACCGGGGAGCTGTTTTTT.

The chain couples TRBV2 to TRBJ2-7; 10 bases map to TRBD1. Germline assignment: CDR1 SNHLY and CDR2 FYNNEI. The CDR3 sequence is 12 residues long. The V segment lost 6 bases and the J segment 6 bases; nucleotides outside the gene matches: 2. CDR3 nucleotide sequence: TGTGCCAGCAGGAGGACAGGGGGCGAGCAGTACTTC. This codes for CASRRTGGEQYF.

The chain has TRBV11-2 and TRBJ2-5; 8 positions match TRBD1. Looked up from germline, CDR1 is SGHAT and CDR2 is FQNNGV. J was trimmed by 5 bases and V by 5 bases; bases with no gene match: 10. The CDR3 runs 15 residues. The CDR3 nucleotides are TGTGCCAGCAGCAACCCGGGACAGGACCTTGAGACCCAGTACTTC. Amino acid sequence: CASSNPGQDLETQYF.